This TCR beta chain was sequenced in a study of blood T cell repertoires in COVID-19. Generated by immunoSEQ multiplex PCR, the TCRdb table keeps only in-frame clones and is missing some. Here the sample spans about 240,000 clones, more than 85% being singletons. Germline V gene lookup returns CDR1 SGDLS and CDR2 YYNGEE. The CDR3 covers 13 residues. With 5 bases clipped from V and 4 bases from J, the junction kept 4 bases outside the gene matches. This rearrangement joins TRBV9 to TRBJ2-5, with 8 positions matching TRBD2. The origin of this receptor is a woman in her 70s with active or convalescent COVID-19. The sequenced material came from peripheral blood. CDR3 DNA: TGTGCCAGCAGTAGCGGGGTGGCAGAGACCCAGTACTTC. Translation: CASSSGVAETQYF.